The source of this T cell receptor (beta chain) is a study of blood T cell repertoires in COVID-19. At the level of the study: COVID-19 samples from acute and convalescent phases originated in the United States, Italy and Spain.

Original processing methods: Nucleated cell counts were estimated from reference gene primer amplification. Sequencing was performed with immunoSEQ multiplex PCR; in TCRdb, only in-frame clones are kept and a portion is missing. V, J and clone size are those of that table, while D and trimming were read from the DNA. The table shows about 62,000 clones, with about 88% occurring only once. Per germline, CDR1 LNHDA and CDR2 SQIVND (reference sequence). V lost 6 bases, J lost 0 bases, and 18 bases lay in between. This CDR3 has 17 residues. The source material was peripheral blood. The receptor comes from a man between 65 and 85 years old with acute or convalescent COVID-19. This chain uses TRBV19 with TRBJ2-1; possibly TRBD2 for D (6 bases). CDR3: CASRSDWGVSSYNEQFF. CDR3 sequence (DNA): TGTGCCAGTAGGTCCGATTGGGGGGTGAGCTCCTACAATGAGCAGTTCTTC.